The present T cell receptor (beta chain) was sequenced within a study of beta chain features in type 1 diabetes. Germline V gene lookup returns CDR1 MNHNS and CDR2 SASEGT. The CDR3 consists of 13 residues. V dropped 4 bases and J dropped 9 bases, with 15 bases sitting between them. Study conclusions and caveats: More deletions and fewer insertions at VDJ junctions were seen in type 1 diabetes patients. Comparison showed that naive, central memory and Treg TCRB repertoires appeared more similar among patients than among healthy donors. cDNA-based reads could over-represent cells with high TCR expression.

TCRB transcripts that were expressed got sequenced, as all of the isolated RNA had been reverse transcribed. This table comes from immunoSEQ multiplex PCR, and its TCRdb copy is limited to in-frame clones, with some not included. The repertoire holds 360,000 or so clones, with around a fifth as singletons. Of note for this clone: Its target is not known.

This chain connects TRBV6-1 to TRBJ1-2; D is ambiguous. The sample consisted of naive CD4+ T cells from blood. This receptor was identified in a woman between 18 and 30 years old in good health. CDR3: CASSVVEAQSYTF. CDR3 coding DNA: TGTGCCAGCAGTGTCGTGGAGGCCCAGAGCTACACCTTC.